Shown below are 29 T cell receptor beta chains from a single sample sequenced in a study of vaccination effects on CD4 cells after COVID-19 (dated by TCRdb to 2021 to 2024). In the ViraFEST assay, PBMC were stimulated with viral peptide pools, and TCR sequencing was then used to find antigen-specific CD4+ T cell clonotypes based on their expansion. After approximately 11 days of culture, CD4+ T cells were isolated with the EasySep CD4+ T cell isolation kit. PCR-confirmed SARS-CoV-2 infection had occurred in convalescent patients between March and December 2020, before the Alpha, Beta and Delta variants emerged in the United States. These receptors have no identified antigens. The receptor library was made with the immunoSEQ multiplex PCR assay. Entries here come from immuneACCESS through TCRdb and include only in-frame sequences with V and J called. Some clones fail to appear in such tables; in the studies checked, an unresolved V gene covers under half of the shortfall, and the cause of the remainder is unknown. The table for this sample lists about 22,000 clones; around 80% of them were counted only once. The ten biggest clones cover 37% of the sample.

Sample: CD4+ T cells from PBMCs cultured with a peptide pool, taken before COVID-19 vaccination. All receptors come from a human donor who had a prior SARS-CoV-2 infection.

The CDR3 spells CATSRGGSGANVLTF. CDR3 nucleotide sequence: TGTGCCACCAGCAGGGGCGGCTCTGGGGCCAACGTCCTGACTTTC. This chain connects TRBV15 to TRBJ2-6; D is uncertain. Germline V gives CDR1 LNHNV, CDR2 YYDKDF (reference sequence). Trimming cost V 3 bases and J 0 bases, with 6 bases left between them. CDR3 length: 15 amino acids.

This clone was seen just once. The CDR3 region is CASSLIGTEAFF. Written as DNA, the CDR3 is TGTGCCAGCAGCTTGATTGGCACTGAAGCTTTCTTT. The chain links TRBV5-4 to TRBJ1-1, with D unresolved. CDR3 length: 12 residues. V lost 1 base to trimming and J lost 4 bases, with 5 bases between them. CDR1 and CDR2 from the germline V gene are SGHNT and YYREEE (reference sequence).

The J gene is TRBJ1-2, the V gene TRBV6-5; D perhaps matches TRBD1 (6 bases). Germline CDR1 and CDR2: MNHEY and SVGAGI. The CDR3 totals 13 residues. Trimming took 1 base from V and 7 from J, leaving 10 bases between them. This chain's CDR3 is CASSYYRVAGYTF. CDR3 DNA sequence: TGTGCCAGCAGTTACTACAGGGTTGCTGGCTACACCTTC.

J is TRBJ2-3 and V is TRBV18; TRBD1 matches 9 bases. The CDR3 is 16 amino acids. V shed 3 bases and J 3 bases; nucleotides not matched to a gene: 7. Germline V gene lookup returns CDR1 KGHSH and CDR2 LQKENI. CDR3 coding DNA: TGTGCCAGCTCACCGGGGGTACAGGGGGCTACAGATACGCAGTATTTT. Translation: CASSPGVQGATDTQYF.

The chain joins TRBV7-9 to TRBJ2-2; possibly TRBD2 for D (6 bases). The length of the CDR3 is 19 residues. V shed 5 bases and J shed 7 bases, with 29 bases lying between them. Germline CDR1 SEHNR, CDR2 FQNEAQ (reference sequence). Written as DNA, the CDR3 is TGTGCCAGCAGCCATCTTTTGGGATGGGAGGCCGACAAAGACGGGGAGCTGTTTTTT. It encodes CASSHLLGWEADKDGELFF.

The V gene is TRBV5-1, the J gene TRBJ2-5; D is unclear. Trimming shortened V by 0 bases and J by 1 base, and 4 bases separated the two germline ends. CDR3 length equals 13 residues. Germline CDR1 and CDR2: SGHRS and YFSETQ. Here the CDR3 DNA reads TGCGCCAGCAGCTTGGAGGTCCAAGAGACCCAGTACTTC. Its translation: CASSLEVQETQYF.

CDR3 amino acids: CASSQDFSSPGFYGYTF. The CDR3 DNA follows: TGTGCCAGCAGCCAAGATTTTAGCAGCCCCGGGTTCTATGGCTACACCTTC. The rearrangement links TRBV4-2 to TRBJ1-2; D is ambiguous. CDR3 length: 17 residues. The germline CDR1 and CDR2 sequences are LGHNA and YNFKEQ. V shed 0 bases and J shed 4 bases, with 18 bases lying between them.

The gene calls are TRBV4-3 and TRBJ2-3; 8 nucleotides agree with TRBD2. CDR1 is LGHNA, CDR2 YSLEER, per germline. Trimming at V came to 2 bases and at J to 6 bases, leaving 10 bases not matched to a gene. The CDR3 contains 16 residues. The CDR3 DNA sequence: TGCGCCAGCAGCCAAAATAGCGGGATCGGGGAGGATACGCAGTATTTT. Its protein product is CASSQNSGIGEDTQYF.

The V and J genes are TRBV25-1 and TRBJ1-2; D uncertain. CDR1 and CDR2 (germline): MGHDK, SYGVNS. The CDR3 extends over 13 amino acids. With 0 bases removed from V and 8 bases from J, the gap between germline ends came to 10 bases. Here the CDR3 reads CASSEYFGEGYTF. CDR3 sequence (DNA): TGTGCCAGCAGTGAATATTTTGGTGAGGGCTACACCTTC.

The chain joins TRBV18 to TRBJ2-7; TRBD2 aligns across 13 bases. The length of the CDR3 is 16 residues. The germline V gene has CDR1 KGHSH and CDR2 LQKENI. The ends lost 3 bases at V and 2 bases at J; junction bases unmatched: 4. CDR3: CASSPALAGGPYEQYF. The CDR3 bases are TGTGCCAGCTCACCCGCACTAGCGGGAGGGCCCTACGAGCAGTACTTC.

This rearrangement joins TRBV20-1 to TRBJ1-4; D perhaps matches TRBD1 (5 bases). Trimming left V 3 bases short and J 6 bases short, with 14 bases between. The V gene's germline CDR1 is DFQATT and CDR2 SNEGSKA (reference sequence). The CDR3 consists of 14 residues. This CDR3 is CSASPGGDHEKLFF. The DNA for the CDR3 is TGCAGTGCTAGTCCGGGAGGGGACCATGAAAAACTGTTTTTT.

The CDR3 sequence: CASSYLTLQGDEKLFF. The CDR3 bases are TGTGCCAGCAGTTACTTAACCCTTCAGGGGGACGAAAAACTGTTTTTT. The chain employs TRBV6-5 and TRBJ1-4; 7 bases line up with TRBD1. The CDR3 covers 16 residues. Germline V gene sequence: CDR1 MNHEY, CDR2 SVGAGI. Trimming cost V 1 base and J 8 bases; bases outside gene matches: 10.

The chain has TRBV7-9 and TRBJ2-7, with D unresolved. The CDR3 runs 14 residues. CDR1 is SEHNR and CDR2 is FQNEAQ in the germline V gene (reference sequence). V lost 0 bases and J lost 1, with 7 bases in between. In DNA, the CDR3 is TGTGCCAGCAGCTTAGCACCCACATCCTACGAGCAGTACTTC. Encoded protein: CASSLAPTSYEQYF.

The chain combines TRBV5-1 with TRBJ2-5, with D tentatively TRBD1 (6 bases). The CDR3 extends over 14 amino acids. V dropped 2 bases and J dropped 2 bases, with 10 bases sitting between them. Germline V gene data show CDR1 as SGHRS and CDR2 as YFSETQ. Here the CDR3 reads CASSFGQPQETQYF. CDR3 sequence (DNA): TGCGCCAGCAGCTTTGGACAGCCACAAGAGACCCAGTACTTC.

The sample holds a few counts of this clone. The rearrangement uses TRBV3-1 (or the pseudogene TRBV3-2) and TRBJ2-7, with TRBD2 as a possible D gene (5 bases). This CDR3 spans 13 amino acids. Per the germline V gene, CDR1 is LGHDT and CDR2 is YNNKEL (reference sequence). V lost 4 bases, J lost 2 bases, and 9 bases lay in between. CDR3 sequence reads: CASSPGRTYEQYF. The CDR3, as DNA: TGTGCCAGCAGCCCGGGGAGAACCTACGAGCAGTACTTC.

The chain has TRBV19 and TRBJ1-5, with a weak D call TRBD1 (6 bases). Trimming removed 5 bases from V and 0 bases from J, with 14 bases in between. The V gene's germline CDR1 is LNHDA and CDR2 SQIVND (reference sequence). The CDR3 consists of 16 residues. For the CDR3, the DNA is TGTGCCAGTAGTTCGCCAGGGGATTATAGCAATCAGCCCCAGCATTTT. Translated: CASSSPGDYSNQPQHF. The whole variable domain, remainder taken from reference TRBV19 and TRBJ1-5, is DGGITQSPKYLFRKEGQNVTLSCEQNLNHDAMYWYRQDPGQGLRLIYYSQIVNDFQKGDIAEGYSVSREKKESFPLTVTSAQKNPTAFYLCASSSPGDYSNQPQHFGDGTRLSIL.

CDR3 DNA: TGTGCCAGCAGCCAAGACTGGGGGGCGGGGGCGGAGACCCAGTACTTC. This translates into CASSQDWGAGAETQYF. This chain joins TRBV4-2 and TRBJ2-5; tentative D call: TRBD2 (7 bases). The CDR3 spans 16 residues. V lost 0 bases and J lost 5, with 16 bases in between. Germline V gene data show CDR1 as LGHNA and CDR2 as YNFKEQ.

V gene TRBV7-8 combines with J gene TRBJ2-1; the match to TRBD2 covers 7 bases. Germline V lookup: CDR1 SGHVS, CDR2 FQNEAQ. V dropped 1 base and J dropped 2; count of bases not matched to a gene: 8. The CDR3 is made up of 17 amino acids. CDR3 DNA: TGTGCCAGCAGCTTAGAAGGCCCTAGCGGAACCTACAATGAGCAGTTCTTC. Translated, it gives CASSLEGPSGTYNEQFF.

This clone occurred a few times. J is TRBJ1-3 and V is TRBV11-3; TRBD1 is a possible D gene (5 bases). CDR1 and CDR2 from the germline V gene are SGHNT and YENEEA. The CDR3 is 14 amino acids. The V end lost 5 bases, the J end lost 1 base, and 9 bases lay between the germline ends. CDR3 sequence: CASSRGASGNTIYF. DNA of the CDR3: TGTGCCAGCAGCAGGGGAGCTTCTGGAAACACCATATATTTT.

The chain employs TRBV15 and TRBJ2-2; maybe TRBD1 (5 bases). Germline-derived CDR1 and CDR2 are LNHNV and YYDKDF (reference sequence). V lost 0 bases and J 2 bases, leaving 13 bases between the germline ends. CDR3 length: 17 residues. The DNA of the CDR3 is TGTGCCACCAGCAGAGATTCTCAGGGTCATAACACCGGGGAGCTGTTTTTT. This encodes CATSRDSQGHNTGELFF.

The chain joins TRBV7-2 to TRBJ1-1; 9 bases match TRBD1. The J segment lost 1 base and the V segment lost 5 bases, leaving 2 bases of the junction unmatched. CDR3 length equals 14 residues. Per germline, CDR1 SGHTA and CDR2 FQGNSA. In nucleotides, the CDR3 is TGTGCCAGCAGCGGACAGGGGACGAACACTGAAGCTTTCTTT. Translation: CASSGQGTNTEAFF.

This chain links TRBV28 with TRBJ2-5, with 7 nucleotides matching TRBD1. Unmatched junction bases numbered 5, after V lost 5 bases and J lost 2 bases. The CDR3 runs 14 residues. CDR1 and CDR2 from the germline V gene are MDHEN and SYDVKM. CDR3 DNA sequence: TGTGCCAGCAGTATTGGACAGGATCAAGAGACCCAGTACTTC. It yields the protein CASSIGQDQETQYF.

J is TRBJ1-2 and V is TRBV2, with 8 positions matching TRBD1. The CDR3 has 14 amino acids. Germline CDR1 is SNHLY and CDR2 is FYNNEI. Trimming cost V 6 bases and J 8 bases; bases outside gene matches: 11. The CDR3 here is CASSVTGGLGGYTF. The DNA for the CDR3 is TGTGCCAGCAGCGTTACAGGGGGTTTAGGAGGCTACACCTTC. Full variable domain (remainder filled in from reference TRBV2 and TRBJ1-2): EPEVTQTPSHQVTQMGQEVILRCVPISNHLYFYWYRQILGQKVEFLVSFYNNEISEKSEIFDDQFSVERPDGSNFTLKIRSTKLEDSAMYFCASSVTGGLGGYTFGSGTRLTVV.

The chain is built from TRBV3-1 (or the pseudogene TRBV3-2) and TRBJ2-1, with D unclear. Trimming stripped 4 bases from V and 3 bases from J, with 7 bases between. The CDR3 totals 13 residues. CDR1 and CDR2 (germline): LGHDT, YNNKEL (reference sequence). CDR3 in amino acids: CASSRDSYNEQFF. The CDR3 region has the DNA TGTGCCAGCAGCCGCGATAGCTACAATGAGCAGTTCTTC.

The V call is TRBV6-5, the J call TRBJ2-7; no clear D gene. Germline V gene lookup returns CDR1 MNHEY and CDR2 SVGAGI. The CDR3 spans 11 residues. Trimming removed 7 bases from V and 3 bases from J, with 7 bases in between. CDR3 protein: CASTKDYEQYF. CDR3 nucleotides: TGTGCCAGCACCAAGGACTACGAGCAGTACTTC.

This clone was seen just once. This CDR3 reads CATSQKVGTGDNQPQHF. The DNA for the CDR3 is TGTGCCACCAGCCAGAAGGTGGGGACAGGAGATAATCAGCCCCAGCATTTT. The V gene is TRBV15, the J gene TRBJ1-5, with TRBD1 matching over 8 bases. The junction had 13 bases not matched to a gene; V was cut back by 5 bases and J by 4 bases. The CDR3 sequence is 17 residues long. Germline CDR1 and CDR2: LNHNV and YYDKDF (reference sequence). The full variable domain, completed using reference TRBV15 and TRBJ1-5, is DAMVIQNPRYQVTQFGKPVTLSCSQTLNHNVMYWYQQKSSQAPKLLFHYYDKDFNNEADTPDNFQSRRPNTSFCFLDIRSPGLGDTAMYLCATSQKVGTGDNQPQHFGDGTRLSIL.

This clone was recorded once. The chain links TRBV2 to TRBJ2-7, with TRBD1 matching over 8 bases. CDR1 and CDR2 from the germline V gene are SNHLY and FYNNEI. This CDR3 is 15 amino acids long. With V trimmed by 6 bases and J by 4 bases, 11 bases remained unmatched. CDR3 DNA: TGTGCCAGCAGGGAGAAGACAGGGGTTGAGTACGAGCAGTACTTC. Amino acids: CASREKTGVEYEQYF. The entire variable domain, with the rest obtained from reference TRBV2 and TRBJ2-7, is as follows: EPEVTQTPSHQVTQMGQEVILRCVPISNHLYFYWYRQILGQKVEFLVSFYNNEISEKSEIFDDQFSVERPDGSNFTLKIRSTKLEDSAMYFCASREKTGVEYEQYFGPGTRLTVT.

The rearrangement joins TRBV10-3 to TRBJ1-1; no clear D. Germline CDR1 ENHRY, CDR2 SYGVKD. V was clipped by 7 bases and J by 3 bases, with 15 bases between them. This CDR3 comprises 14 residues. CDR3 DNA: TGTGCCATCACTGGGGAGCGTCTGTACACTGAAGCTTTCTTT. Translating it yields CAITGERLYTEAFF.

The chain carries TRBV30 and TRBJ2-1, with 12 nucleotides matching TRBD2. The CDR3 loop spans 17 amino acids. The germline V gene encodes CDR1 GTSNPN and CDR2 SVGIG (reference sequence). V shed 3 bases and J 0 bases; nucleotides not matched to a gene: 6. The CDR3 bases are TGTGCCTGGAGGCGGCTAGCGGGGGGGAGCTCCTACAATGAGCAGTTCTTC. It is translated as CAWRRLAGGSSYNEQFF.